This T cell receptor beta chain came from a study of human T cells and chemical hapten exposure. Study-level points and caveats: TCRs at a frequency above 1 in 1000 stayed unchanged with DPC sensitization. PT1 expanded TCR numbers tracked positively with patch test score.

The CDR3 totals 14 residues. Germline V gene sequence: CDR1 SEHNR, CDR2 FQNEAQ (reference sequence). V was clipped by 6 bases and J by 3 bases, with 14 bases between them. This clonotype was observed at least ten times. Antigen specificity is unknown. Time point defined: patch test 1, 2 weeks after DPC sensitization. Specified treatment: therapeutic diphenylcyclopropenone sensitization with weekly scalp DPC. In the authors' workflow: Ranging from about 20,000 to 700,000, TCR counts per sample had a median value of approximately 99,000. TCRdb re-called the RACE reads through MiXCR, storing one row per CDR3 protein. Clone size and V and J calls follow TCRdb, not the original study. The sample has some 400,000 distinct CDR3 sequences; more than 4.5% are singletons.

This rearrangement joins TRBV7-9 to TRBJ1-2, with no clear D. This specimen was whole blood, taken in connection with sensitization to the hapten diphenylcyclopropenone (DPC). This clonotype was sampled from a woman aged 45-65 years with alopecia areata. Some clones in this sample may be carry-over from other donors' samples. The CDR3 loop reads CASRPPGEYYGYTF. The CDR3 DNA follows: TGTGCCAGCAGACCTCCAGGAGAGTACTATGGCTACACCTTC.